The rows below give T cell receptor beta chains drawn from one sample of a study of T cell responses to AZD1222 COVID-19 vaccine. TCRdb's table, derived via immunoSEQ multiplex PCR, lists solely in-frame clones and lacks some. Of approximately 150,000 clones in the sample, 91% were seen once. Sequenced here: peripheral blood, sampled 28 days after the second AZD1222 dose. These TCRs come from an adult who received the AZD1222 COVID-19 vaccine. Each CDR3 is given without its conserved first and last residue.

V gene	J gene	CDR3 protein
TRBV12-3/TRBV12-4	TRBJ2-1	ASSATGSEQF
TRBV5-4	TRBJ2-7	ASSGLLGISYEQY
TRBV2	TRBJ2-1	ASSEGGGRRVLYNEQF
TRBV5-1	TRBJ1-1	ASSLQGRENTEAF
TRBV7-8	TRBJ2-1	ASRFYRGSSYNEQF
TRBV10-3	TRBJ1-4	AISEPGSRQGGKLF
TRBV28	TRBJ1-2	ASSLGQNRGGYT
TRBV9	TRBJ2-2	ASSPPGTGSNTGELF
TRBV12-3/TRBV12-4	TRBJ1-2	ASTGTVASGYT
TRBV19	TRBJ2-2	ASEQGAFVWKNTGELF
TRBV5-8	TRBJ1-1	ATGRLSTEAF
TRBV5-1	TRBJ2-7	ASSSSGGLASYEQY
TRBV4-3	TRBJ1-2	ASSPPEGQADGYGYT
TRBV9	TRBJ2-2	ASSGTGTVTGELF
TRBV18	TRBJ2-5	ASCAATGEETQY
TRBV24-1	TRBJ1-2	ATSVGSKGYT
TRBV3-1/TRBV3-2	TRBJ1-2	ASSQVDSTSTST
TRBV4-1	TRBJ2-1	ASSRGGYNEQF
TRBV6-5	TRBJ1-1	ASRGRLTEAF
TRBV7-9	TRBJ2-1	ASSLASKWNEQF
TRBV19	TRBJ2-1	ASARHRDNEQF
TRBV9	TRBJ2-1	ASSPELAGGNEQF
TRBV9	TRBJ2-7	ASSVALDSGRY
TRBV28	TRBJ2-5	ASSRTIGETQY
TRBV7-3	TRBJ1-6	ASSLNRNNSPLH
TRBV5-6	TRBJ2-7	ASSLRTSGRTSYEQY
TRBV10-3	TRBJ1-5	AIGDQPQH
TRBV7-2	TRBJ2-7	ASSFAGQSYEQY
TRBV7-3	TRBJ2-2	ASGEQGPTGELF
TRBV5-6	TRBJ1-1	ASSLDLNTEAF
TRBV6-5	TRBJ2-5	ASSYSKPETQY
TRBV7-2	TRBJ2-2	ASSSRGGELF
TRBV13	TRBJ2-3	ASSLTKRFTDTQY
TRBV9	TRBJ1-4	ASSVAPNEKLF
TRBV29-1	TRBJ1-2	SVESEANYGYT
TRBV13	TRBJ1-2	ASSRGGGPNYGYT
TRBV4-2	TRBJ1-4	ASSQARDTVGTNEKLF
TRBV19	TRBJ1-5	ASSIRGGGNQPQH
TRBV4-3	TRBJ1-1	ASSQPGQQNTEAF
TRBV19	TRBJ2-3	ASSGHTLTDTQY
TRBV6-2/TRBV6-3	TRBJ1-2	ASSYRASYGYT
TRBV20-1	TRBJ2-5	SASATVRETQY
TRBV15	TRBJ1-4	ATSRPGVGADEKLF
TRBV13	TRBJ2-2	ASSLGRGQRNTGELF
TRBV9	TRBJ1-2	ASSLTQGILDYGYT
TRBV2	TRBJ1-1	ASIRGGQGATEAF
TRBV7-2	TRBJ2-1	ASSATGTSPYNEQF
TRBV5-1	TRBJ2-1	ASSLTGTSGRYYEQF
TRBV24-1	TRBJ1-5	ATGTSVPNQPQH
TRBV5-5	TRBJ1-1	ASSSNRANTEAF